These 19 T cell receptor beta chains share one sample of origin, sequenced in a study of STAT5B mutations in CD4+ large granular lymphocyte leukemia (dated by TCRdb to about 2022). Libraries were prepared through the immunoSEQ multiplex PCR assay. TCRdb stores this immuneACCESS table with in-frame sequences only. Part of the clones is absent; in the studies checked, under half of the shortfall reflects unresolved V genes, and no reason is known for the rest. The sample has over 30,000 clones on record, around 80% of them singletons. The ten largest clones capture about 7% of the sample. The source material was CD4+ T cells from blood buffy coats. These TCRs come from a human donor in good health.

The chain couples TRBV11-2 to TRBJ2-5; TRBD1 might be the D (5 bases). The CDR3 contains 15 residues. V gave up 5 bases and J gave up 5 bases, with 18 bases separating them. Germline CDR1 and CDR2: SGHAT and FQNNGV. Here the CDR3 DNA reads TGTGCCAGCAGCGCCGTGTGGGGCGTCGGGGAGACCCAGTACTTC. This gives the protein CASSAVWGVGETQYF.

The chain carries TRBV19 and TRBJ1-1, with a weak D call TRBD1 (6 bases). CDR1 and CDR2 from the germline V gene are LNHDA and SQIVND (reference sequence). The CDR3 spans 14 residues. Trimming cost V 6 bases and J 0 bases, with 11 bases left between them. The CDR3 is CASRRGQLNTEAFF. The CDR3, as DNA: TGTGCCAGTAGGCGTGGACAGTTGAACACTGAAGCTTTCTTT.

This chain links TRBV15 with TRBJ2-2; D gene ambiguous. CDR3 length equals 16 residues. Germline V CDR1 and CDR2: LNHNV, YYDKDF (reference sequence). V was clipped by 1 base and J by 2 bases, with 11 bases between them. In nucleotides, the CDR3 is TGTGCCACCAGCAGAGTGAACAACCCCAACACCGGGGAGCTGTTTTTT. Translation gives CATSRVNNPNTGELFF. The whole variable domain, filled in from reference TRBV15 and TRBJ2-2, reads DAMVIQNPRYQVTQFGKPVTLSCSQTLNHNVMYWYQQKSSQAPKLLFHYYDKDFNNEADTPDNFQSRRPNTSFCFLDIRSPGLGDTAMYLCATSRVNNPNTGELFFGEGSRLTVL.

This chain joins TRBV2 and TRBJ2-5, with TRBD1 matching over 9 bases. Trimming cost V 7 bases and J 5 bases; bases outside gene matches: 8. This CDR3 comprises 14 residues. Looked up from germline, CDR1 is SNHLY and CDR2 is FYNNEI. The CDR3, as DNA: TGTGCCAGCACGAAACAGGGGGCTGGGGAGACCCAGTACTTC. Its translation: CASTKQGAGETQYF.

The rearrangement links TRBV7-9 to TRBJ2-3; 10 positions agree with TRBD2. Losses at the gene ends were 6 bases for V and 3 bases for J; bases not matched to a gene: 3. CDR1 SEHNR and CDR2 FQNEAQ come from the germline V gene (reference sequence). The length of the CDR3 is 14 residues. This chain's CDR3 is CASSFSGGTDTQYF. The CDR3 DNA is TGTGCCAGCAGTTTTAGCGGGGGGACAGATACGCAGTATTTT.

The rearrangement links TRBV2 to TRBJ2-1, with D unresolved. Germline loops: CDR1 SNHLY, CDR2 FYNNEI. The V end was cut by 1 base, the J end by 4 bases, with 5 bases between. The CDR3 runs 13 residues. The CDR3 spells CASSEEEYNEQFF. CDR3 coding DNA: TGTGCCAGCAGTGAAGAGGAGTACAATGAGCAGTTCTTC.

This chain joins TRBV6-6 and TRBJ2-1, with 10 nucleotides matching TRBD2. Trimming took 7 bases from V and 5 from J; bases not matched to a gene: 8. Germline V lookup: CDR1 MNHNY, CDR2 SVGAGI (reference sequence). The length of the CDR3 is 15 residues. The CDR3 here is CASNRLAGVNNEQFF. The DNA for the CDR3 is TGTGCCAGCAACCGGCTAGCGGGGGTTAACAATGAGCAGTTCTTC.

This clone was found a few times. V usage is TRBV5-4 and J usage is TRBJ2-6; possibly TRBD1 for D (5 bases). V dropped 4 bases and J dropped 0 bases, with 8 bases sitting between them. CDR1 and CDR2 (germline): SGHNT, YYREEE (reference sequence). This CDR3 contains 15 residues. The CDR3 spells CASSIDSSGANVLTF. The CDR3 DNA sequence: TGTGCCAGCAGCATTGACAGCTCTGGGGCCAACGTCCTGACTTTC.

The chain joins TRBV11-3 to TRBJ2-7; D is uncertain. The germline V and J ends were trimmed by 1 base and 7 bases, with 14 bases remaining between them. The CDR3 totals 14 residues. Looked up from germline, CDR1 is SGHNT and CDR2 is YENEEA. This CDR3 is CASSLAQITTEQYF. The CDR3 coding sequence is TGTGCCAGCAGCTTAGCTCAAATTACGACAGAGCAGTACTTC. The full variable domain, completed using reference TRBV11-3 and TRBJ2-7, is EAGVVQSPRYKIIEKKQPVAFWCNPISGHNTLYWYLQNLGQGPELLIRYENEEAVDDSQLPKDRFSAERLKGVDSTLKIQPAELGDSAVYLCASSLAQITTEQYFGPGTRLTVT.

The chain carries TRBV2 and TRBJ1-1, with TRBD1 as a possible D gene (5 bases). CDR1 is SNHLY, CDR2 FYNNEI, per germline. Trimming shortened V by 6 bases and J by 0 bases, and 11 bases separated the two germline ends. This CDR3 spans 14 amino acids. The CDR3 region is CASSRARLNTEAFF. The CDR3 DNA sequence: TGTGCCAGCAGCAGGGCTCGATTGAACACTGAAGCTTTCTTT.

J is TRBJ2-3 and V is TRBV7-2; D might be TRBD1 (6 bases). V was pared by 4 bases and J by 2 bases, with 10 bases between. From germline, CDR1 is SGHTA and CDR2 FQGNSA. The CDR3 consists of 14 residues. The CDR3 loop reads CASSSGQFTDTQYF. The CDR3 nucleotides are TGTGCCAGCAGCTCCGGACAGTTCACAGATACGCAGTATTTT.

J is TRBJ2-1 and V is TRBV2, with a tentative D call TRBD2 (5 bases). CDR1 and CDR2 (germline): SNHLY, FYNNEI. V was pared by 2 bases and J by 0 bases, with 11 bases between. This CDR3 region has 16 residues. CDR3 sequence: CASSEYGITSYNEQFF. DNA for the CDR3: TGTGCCAGCAGTGAATACGGGATTACCTCCTACAATGAGCAGTTCTTC.

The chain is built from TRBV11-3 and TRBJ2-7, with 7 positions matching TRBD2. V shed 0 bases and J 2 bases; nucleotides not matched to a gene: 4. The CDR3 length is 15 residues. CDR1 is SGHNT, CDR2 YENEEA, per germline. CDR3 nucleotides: TGTGCCAGCAGCTTAGAGGGAGGGGATACCTACGAGCAGTACTTC. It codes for CASSLEGGDTYEQYF.

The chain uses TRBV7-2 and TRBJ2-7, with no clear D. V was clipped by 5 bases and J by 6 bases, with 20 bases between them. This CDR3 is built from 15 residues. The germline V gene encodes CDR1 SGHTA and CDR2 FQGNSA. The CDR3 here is CASSPARERSGEQYF. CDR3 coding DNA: TGTGCCAGCAGCCCAGCGCGAGAGAGAAGTGGCGAGCAGTACTTC.

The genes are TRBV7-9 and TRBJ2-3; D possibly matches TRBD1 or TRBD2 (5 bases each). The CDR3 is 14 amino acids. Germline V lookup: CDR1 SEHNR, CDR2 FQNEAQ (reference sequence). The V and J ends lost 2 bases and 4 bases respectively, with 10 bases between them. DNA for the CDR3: TGTGCCAGCAGCTTACTTCGGGGCGCAGATACGCAGTATTTT. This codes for CASSLLRGADTQYF.

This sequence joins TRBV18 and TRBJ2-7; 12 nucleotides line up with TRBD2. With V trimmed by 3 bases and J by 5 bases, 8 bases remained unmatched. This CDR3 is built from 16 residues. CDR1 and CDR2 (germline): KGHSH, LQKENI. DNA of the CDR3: TGTGCCAGCTCACCCGGTACTAGCGGGGGGTTTCACGAGCAGTACTTC. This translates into CASSPGTSGGFHEQYF.

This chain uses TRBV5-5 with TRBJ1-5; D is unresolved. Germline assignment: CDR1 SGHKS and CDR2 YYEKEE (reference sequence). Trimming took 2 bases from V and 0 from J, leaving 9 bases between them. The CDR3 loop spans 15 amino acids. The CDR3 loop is CASSFTVNSNQPQHF. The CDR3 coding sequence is TGTGCCAGCAGCTTCACGGTTAATAGCAATCAGCCCCAGCATTTT.

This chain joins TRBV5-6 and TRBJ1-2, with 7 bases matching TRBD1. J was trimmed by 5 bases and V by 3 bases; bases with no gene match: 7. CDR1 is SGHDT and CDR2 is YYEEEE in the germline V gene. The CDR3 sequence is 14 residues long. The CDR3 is CASSSPDRIYGYTF. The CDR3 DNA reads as TGTGCCAGCAGCTCCCCGGACAGGATATATGGCTACACCTTC.

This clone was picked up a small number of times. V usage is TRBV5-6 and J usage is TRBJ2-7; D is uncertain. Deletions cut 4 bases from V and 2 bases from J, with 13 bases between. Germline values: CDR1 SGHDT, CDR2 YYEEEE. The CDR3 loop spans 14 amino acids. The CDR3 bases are TGTGCCAGCAGCCTTCGGCCAATCGCCTACGAGCAGTACTTC. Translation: CASSLRPIAYEQYF.